The clone carrying this T cell receptor (beta chain) was observed a few times. Its antigen is unknown. Template switching, a step in the protocol, added a universal primer site, and cDNA carried unique molecular identifiers. Each CDR3 protein gets one entry after TCRdb re-called the 5' RACE reads with MiXCR. The sample contains 450,000 to 500,000 distinct CDR3 sequences, about 13% of which appear only once. The source of the sample is a study of identical twins. Findings and caveats of the study: Twins shared beta out-of-frame sequences in excess, but this excess was weaker. For out-of-frame alpha sequences shared by twins, low generation probability was in excess. While abundant cord blood beta clonotypes carried fewer insertions, memory repertoires showed no such pattern.

The same sample was also used in a study of yellow fever vaccine responses in identical twins.

The sequence came from a woman aged 18-30 years in good health. Sequenced: CD4+ T cells sorted from blood.

CDR3 sequence reads: CASSLTLTSGSDTQYF. CDR3 bases: TGTGCCAGCAGCTTGACCCTAACTAGCGGCTCAGATACGCAGTATTTT. This rearrangement joins TRBV5-6 to TRBJ2-3, with 8 bases identical to TRBD2. Germline V lookup: CDR1 SGHDT, CDR2 YYEEEE. The CDR3 is made up of 16 amino acids. Germline trimming cut 1 base from V and 4 bases from J; bases unmatched to any gene: 8. The variable domain in full, with the rest retrieved from reference TRBV5-6 and TRBJ2-3, is DAGVTQSPTHLIKTRGQQVTLRCSPKSGHDTVSWYQQALGQGPQFIFQYYEEEERQRGNFPDRFSGHQFPNYSSELNVNALLLGDSALYLCASSLTLTSGSDTQYFGPGTRLTVL.